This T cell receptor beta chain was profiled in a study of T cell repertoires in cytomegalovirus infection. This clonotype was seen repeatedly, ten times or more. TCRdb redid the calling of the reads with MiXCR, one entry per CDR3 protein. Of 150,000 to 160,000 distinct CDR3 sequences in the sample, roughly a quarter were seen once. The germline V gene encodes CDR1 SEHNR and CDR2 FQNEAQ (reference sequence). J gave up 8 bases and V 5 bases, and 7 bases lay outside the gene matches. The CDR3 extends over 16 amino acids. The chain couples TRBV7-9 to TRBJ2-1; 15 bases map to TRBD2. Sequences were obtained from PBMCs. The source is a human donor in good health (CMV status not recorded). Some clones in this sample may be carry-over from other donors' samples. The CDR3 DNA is TGTGCCAGCAGCCCCCGGACTAGCGGGAGGGCCGATGAGCAGTTCTTC. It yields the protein CASSPRTSGRADEQFF.